Below, 16 T cell receptor beta chains from the same sample are listed, as sequenced in a study of T-cell memory formation after mild COVID-19. MiXCR, run by TCRdb on the 5' RACE reads, gives a single entry per CDR3 protein. Among 25,000 to 30,000 distinct CDR3 sequences, about 16% were seen once, and the ten largest hold about 1.4%. Sequencing was done on a sample of PBMCs or a T cell subset sorted from them (not recorded which). These receptors were taken from an adult who had mild COVID-19 (a few samples of this study predate the infection). Cell type and time point are not known.

At least ten counts were recorded for this clonotype. CDR3 sequence: CASSLPAGGYEQYF. The CDR3 DNA sequence: TGTGCCAGCAGCTTGCCCGCTGGGGGATACGAGCAGTACTTC. The genes are TRBV11-2 and TRBJ2-7; D possibly matches TRBD1 or TRBD2 (5 bases each). The CDR3 length is 14 residues. Trimming removed 3 bases from V and 4 bases from J, with 13 bases in between. Germline CDR1 SGHAT, CDR2 FQNNGV.

This chain uses TRBV24-1 with TRBJ1-6, with 8 bases identical to TRBD1. From germline, CDR1 is KGHDR and CDR2 SFDVKD. With 4 bases clipped from V and 9 bases from J, the junction kept 4 bases outside the gene matches. The CDR3 runs 14 residues. CDR3 region: CATSEGQGGSPLHF. CDR3 DNA: TGTGCCACCAGTGAAGGACAGGGCGGTTCACCCCTCCACTTT.

This clonotype was observed many times. V usage is TRBV9 and J usage is TRBJ2-3; D might be TRBD1 or TRBD2, each matching 5 bases. Trimming shortened V by 0 bases and J by 6 bases, and 17 bases separated the two germline ends. The germline gives CDR1 SGDLS, CDR2 YYNGEE. The CDR3 totals 16 residues. For the CDR3, the DNA is TGTGCCAGCAGCGTAGGCCGCGGAAGAGGGGCGGATACGCAGTATTTT. It codes for CASSVGRGRGADTQYF. The full variable domain, with the rest looked up from reference TRBV9 and TRBJ2-3, is DSGVTQTPKHLITATGQRVTLRCSPRSGDLSVYWYQQSLDQGLQFLIQYYNGEERAKGNILERFSAQQFPDLHSELNLSSLELGDSALYFCASSVGRGRGADTQYFGPGTRLTVL.

This clonotype has at least ten counts. V is TRBV4-2 and J is TRBJ2-1, with 12 bases fitting TRBD2. CDR1 and CDR2 (germline): LGHNA, YNFKEQ. V gave up 0 bases and J gave up 3 bases; unmatched junction bases: 6. The CDR3 runs 18 residues. In nucleotides, the CDR3 is TGTGCCAGCAGCCAAGATCAGGGGGGACTAGCGGGCTACAATGAGCAGTTCTTC. This translates into CASSQDQGGLAGYNEQFF.

This clonotype has more than one count but fewer than ten. This chain connects TRBV5-5 to TRBJ1-1; D may be TRBD1 (6 bases). The CDR3 contains 12 residues. V lost 4 bases and J lost 4, with 8 bases in between. In germline, CDR1 is SGHKS, CDR2 YYEKEE (reference sequence). The CDR3 region has the DNA TGTGCCAGCAGCGCACAGGGCACTGAAGCTTTCTTT. Translation: CASSAQGTEAFF.

This clonotype was counted ten times or more. The CDR3 DNA reads TGTGCCAGTAGCAGCCCGGGACAGGTCGCCTACGAGCAGTACTTC. This translates into CASSSPGQVAYEQYF. The J gene is TRBJ2-7, the V gene TRBV19; 8 nucleotides line up with TRBD1. V dropped 6 bases and J dropped 2; count of bases not matched to a gene: 9. The CDR3 runs 15 residues. Germline V lookup: CDR1 LNHDA, CDR2 SQIVND (reference sequence).

This clonotype was seen many times. CDR3 DNA: TGCGCCAGCAGCTTGTTAGGGGCTTCCTACGAGCAGTACTTC. It translates to CASSLLGASYEQYF. The gene calls are TRBV5-1 and TRBJ2-7, with D possibly matching TRBD1 (5 bases). V lost 1 base and J 1 base, leaving 9 bases between the germline ends. CDR1 and CDR2 (germline): SGHRS, YFSETQ. The CDR3 length is 14 residues.

As regards this clonotype: This may stem from a read error, because a much larger clone lies one nucleotide away. The rearrangement joins TRBV9 to TRBJ1-6; 8 bases line up with TRBD1. This CDR3 spans 15 amino acids. Germline assignment: CDR1 SGDLS and CDR2 YYNGEE. The CDR3 spells CASSVEGQVVSRLHF. The CDR3 nucleotides are TGTGCCAGCAGCGTAGAGGGACAGGTAGTTTCACGCCTCCACTTT. Full variable domain (remainder filled in from reference TRBV9 and TRBJ1-6): DSGVTQTPKHLITATGQRVTLRCSPRSGDLSVYWYQQSLDQGLQFLIQYYNGEERAKGNILERFSAQQFPDLHSELNLSSLELGDSALYFCASSVEGQVVSRLHFGNGTRLTVT.

This clonotype has only one observation. The chain has TRBV24-1 and TRBJ2-2, with unresolved D. Deletions cut 2 bases from V and 3 bases from J, with 12 bases between. Germline V gives CDR1 KGHDR, CDR2 SFDVKD. The CDR3 has 16 residues. As DNA, the CDR3 is TGTGCCACCAGTGATTATGGAGACCGCTACACCGGGGAGCTGTTTTTT. Translating gives CATSDYGDRYTGELFF.

This clonotype was seen ten or more times. J is TRBJ2-1 and V is TRBV7-9, with D perhaps TRBD1 (5 bases). This CDR3 is built from 12 residues. V gave up 11 bases and J gave up 6 bases, with 14 bases separating them. Germline-derived CDR1 and CDR2 are SEHNR and FQNEAQ (reference sequence). The CDR3 loop reads CAGVVDINEQFF. The DNA of the CDR3 is TGTGCCGGGGTCGTGGACATCAATGAGCAGTTCTTC.

The rearrangement uses TRBV6-2 or TRBV6-3 and TRBJ1-2, with D tentatively TRBD1 (5 bases). The CDR3 is 19 amino acids. The V end lost 7 bases, the J end lost 4 bases, and 31 bases lay between the germline ends. The germline CDR1 and CDR2 sequences are MNHEY and SVGEGT. CDR3: CASTRLLRDDTVAGYGYTF. CDR3 bases: TGTGCCAGCACTCGTCTCCTCAGGGACGACACTGTGGCAGGCTATGGCTACACCTTC.

This clonotype was seen only a few times. The chain combines TRBV30 with TRBJ2-2; D is undetermined. V lost 2 bases to trimming and J lost 8 bases, with 15 bases between them. Per germline, CDR1 GTSNPN and CDR2 SVGIG (reference sequence). CDR3 size: 14 residues. CDR3 DNA sequence: TGTGCCTGGAGTCAGGCCAGCTGGGGAGGGGAGCTGTTTTTT. Translation gives CAWSQASWGGELFF.

This clonotype was seen repeatedly, ten times or more. V gene TRBV7-2 combines with J gene TRBJ2-3; the D gene is possibly TRBD2 (6 bases). CDR1 is SGHTA, CDR2 FQGNSA, per germline. This CDR3 is built from 12 residues. V shed 5 bases and J shed 11 bases, with 14 bases lying between them. CDR3 in amino acids: CASSPGLLLQYF. The CDR3 nucleotides read TGTGCCAGCAGCCCGGGACTCTTACTGCAGTATTTT.

In its sample, this clonotype was seen many times. The chain is built from TRBV12-3 or TRBV12-4 and TRBJ2-4, with D possibly being TRBD1 (7 bases). The CDR3 has 20 amino acids. Trimming pared 3 bases from V and 3 bases from J, leaving 27 bases between. Here the CDR3 reads CASSFEGAINHYGGKNIQYF. The CDR3 nucleotides are TGTGCCAGCAGTTTCGAGGGGGCCATCAATCATTACGGGGGCAAAAACATTCAGTACTTC.

This clonotype is classed as medium-sized. The V call is TRBV29-1, the J call TRBJ2-1; no definite D call. The CDR3 runs 14 residues. Trimming left V 5 bases short and J 4 bases short, with 15 bases between. Germline CDR1 SQVTM, CDR2 ANQGSEA. The CDR3 DNA is TGCAGCGTTTTAGAGACTCGCAGTTACAATGAGCAGTTCTTC. Amino acid sequence: CSVLETRSYNEQFF.

Many counts were recorded for this clonotype. V is TRBV4-2 and J is TRBJ1-1, with TRBD1 matching 8 bases. This CDR3 has 14 amino acids. Trimming at V came to 2 bases and at J to 4 bases, leaving 3 bases not matched to a gene. The germline V gene encodes CDR1 LGHNA and CDR2 YNFKEQ. The chain's CDR3 is CASSQPTGVTEAFF. The CDR3 bases are TGTGCCAGCAGCCAACCGACAGGGGTCACTGAAGCTTTCTTT.